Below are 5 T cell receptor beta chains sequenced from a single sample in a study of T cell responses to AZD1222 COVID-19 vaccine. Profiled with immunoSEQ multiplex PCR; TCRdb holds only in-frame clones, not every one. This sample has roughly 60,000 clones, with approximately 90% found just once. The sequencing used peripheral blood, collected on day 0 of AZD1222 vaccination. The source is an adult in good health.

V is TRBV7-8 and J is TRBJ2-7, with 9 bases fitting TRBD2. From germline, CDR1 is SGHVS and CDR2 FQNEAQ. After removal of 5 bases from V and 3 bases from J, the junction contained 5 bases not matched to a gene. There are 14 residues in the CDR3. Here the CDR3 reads CASSPGLADYEQYF. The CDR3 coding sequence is TGTGCCAGCAGCCCGGGACTAGCTGACTACGAGCAGTACTTC.

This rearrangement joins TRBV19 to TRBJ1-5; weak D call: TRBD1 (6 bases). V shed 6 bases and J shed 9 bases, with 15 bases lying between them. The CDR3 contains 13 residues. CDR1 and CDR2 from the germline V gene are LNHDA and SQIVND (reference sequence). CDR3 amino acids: CASRSGGLGPQHF. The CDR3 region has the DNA TGTGCCAGTAGAAGTGGGGGCCTCGGGCCCCAGCATTTT.

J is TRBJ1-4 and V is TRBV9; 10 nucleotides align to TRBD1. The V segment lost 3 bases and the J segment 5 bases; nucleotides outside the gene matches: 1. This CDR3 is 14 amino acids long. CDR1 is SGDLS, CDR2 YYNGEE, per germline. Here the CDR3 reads CASSGTGGNEKLFF. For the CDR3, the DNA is TGTGCCAGCAGCGGGACAGGGGGAAATGAAAAACTGTTTTTT. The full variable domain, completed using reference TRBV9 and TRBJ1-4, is DSGVTQTPKHLITATGQRVTLRCSPRSGDLSVYWYQQSLDQGLQFLIQYYNGEERAKGNILERFSAQQFPDLHSELNLSSLELGDSALYFCASSGTGGNEKLFFGSGTQLSVL.

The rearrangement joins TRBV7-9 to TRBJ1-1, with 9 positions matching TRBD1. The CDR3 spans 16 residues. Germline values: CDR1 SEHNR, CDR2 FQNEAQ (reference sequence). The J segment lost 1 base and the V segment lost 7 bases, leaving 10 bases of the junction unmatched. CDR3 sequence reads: CASKTQGAVGNTEAFF. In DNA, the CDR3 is TGTGCCAGCAAGACACAGGGGGCGGTGGGGAACACTGAAGCTTTCTTT.

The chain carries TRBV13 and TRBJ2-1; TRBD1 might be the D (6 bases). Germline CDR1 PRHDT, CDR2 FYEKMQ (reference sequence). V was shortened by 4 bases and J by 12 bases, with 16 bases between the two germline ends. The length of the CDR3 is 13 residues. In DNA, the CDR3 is TGTGCCAGCAGCTCAACTCCGACAGGACGGCAGTTCTTC. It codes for CASSSTPTGRQFF.